Shown below are 9 T cell receptor beta chains from a single sample sequenced in a study of OX40 agonist ivuxolimab in advanced cancers. Assay: immunoSEQ multiplex PCR; the TCRdb copy retains only in-frame clones and omits some. The data contain 65,000 to 95,000 clones, around 94% of them singletons. This specimen was CD4+ or CD8+ T cells sorted from blood, taken in a trial of the OX40 agonist ivuxolimab. These receptors came from an adult with an advanced solid tumor such as melanoma, head and neck, liver or kidney cancer.

The gene calls are TRBV7-9 and TRBJ2-5; 7 bases map to TRBD1. From germline, CDR1 is SEHNR and CDR2 FQNEAQ (reference sequence). The V and J ends lost 2 bases and 5 bases, in that order; junction bases with no gene match: 11. There are 16 residues in the CDR3. DNA of the CDR3: TGTGCCAGCAGCTTAAGAGACAGGGAAGTAGCGGAGACCCAGTACTTC. The encoded protein is CASSLRDREVAETQYF.

The genes are TRBV27 and TRBJ2-5; 8 nucleotides line up with TRBD2. Germline CDR1 MNHEY, CDR2 SMNVEV (reference sequence). The CDR3 runs 16 residues. With V trimmed by 5 bases and J by 0 bases, 8 bases remained unmatched. In DNA form, the CDR3 reads TGTGCCAGCAGTCCGCGGGGGGTCAGGTACCAAGAGACCCAGTACTTC. This codes for CASSPRGVRYQETQYF.

This chain joins TRBV4-1 and TRBJ1-5; a possible D gene is TRBD1 (6 bases). The germline V gene has CDR1 MGHRA and CDR2 YSYEKL. The CDR3 consists of 15 residues. V dropped 1 base and J dropped 5 bases, with 12 bases sitting between them. The CDR3 is CASSQAAGGHQPQHF. The CDR3 bases are TGCGCCAGCAGCCAAGCGGCTGGGGGCCATCAGCCCCAGCATTTT.

This chain uses TRBV2 with TRBJ2-2; TRBD2 matches 7 bases. The CDR3 spans 18 residues. After removal of 6 bases from V and 0 bases from J, the junction contained 13 bases not matched to a gene. Germline assignment: CDR1 SNHLY and CDR2 FYNNEI. The CDR3 coding sequence is TGTGCCAGCAGCGGAGAGGGACTATCCAAAGCGAACACCGGGGAGCTGTTTTTT. This gives the protein CASSGEGLSKANTGELFF.

The CDR3 DNA follows: TGTGCCAGCAGCTTAGAATACACTAGCGCGTACGAGCAGTACTTC. Protein: CASSLEYTSAYEQYF. The chain employs TRBV7-2 and TRBJ2-7; 7 bases are shared with TRBD2. With 1 base clipped from V and 4 bases from J, the junction kept 7 bases outside the gene matches. The CDR3 loop spans 15 amino acids. Germline lookup yields CDR1 SGHTA and CDR2 FQGNSA. Using reference TRBV7-2 and TRBJ2-7 for the parts outside the CDR3, the full variable domain is GAGVSQSPSNKVTEKGKDVELRCDPISGHTALYWYRQSLGQGLEFLIYFQGNSAPDKSGLPSDRFSAERTGGSVSTLTIQRTQQEDSAVYLCASSLEYTSAYEQYFGPGTRLTVT.

This sequence joins TRBV28 and TRBJ2-1; 13 bases are a match to TRBD2. Germline lookup yields CDR1 MDHEN and CDR2 SYDVKM. Trimming at V came to 8 bases and at J to 4 bases, leaving 8 bases not matched to a gene. The CDR3 loop spans 16 amino acids. CDR3 residues: CASGGGLAGEYNEQFF. As DNA, the CDR3 is TGTGCCAGCGGGGGTGGACTAGCGGGGGAGTACAATGAGCAGTTCTTC.

The CDR3 DNA reads as TGTGCCAGCAGTACCCCCGGGGCTCCTGCGGCTAGCGGGGCCAACAATGAGCAGTTCTTC. Amino acid sequence: CASSTPGAPAASGANNEQFF. The rearrangement links TRBV27 to TRBJ2-1; TRBD2 agrees at 9 bases. The CDR3 extends over 20 amino acids. J lost 5 bases, V lost 5 bases, and 22 bases had no gene match. From germline, CDR1 is MNHEY and CDR2 SMNVEV (reference sequence).

This chain connects TRBV19 to TRBJ2-4, with 9 bases that match TRBD1. V was pared by 5 bases and J by 0 bases, with 14 bases of the junction left unmatched. The germline V gene has CDR1 LNHDA and CDR2 SQIVND (reference sequence). This CDR3 has 19 amino acids. CDR3 in DNA: TGTGCCAGTAGTTTCAACCGGGACAGGGAGATGACAGCCAAAAACATTCAGTACTTC. Its protein is CASSFNRDREMTAKNIQYF.

This chain connects TRBV28 to TRBJ1-5; possible D gene TRBD1, 5 bases. This CDR3 has 15 amino acids. Germline V gene data show CDR1 as MDHEN and CDR2 as SYDVKM. V lost 3 bases to trimming and J lost 6 bases, with 15 bases between them. CDR3 amino acids: CASSFIGEAGQPQHF. Written as DNA, the CDR3 is TGTGCCAGCAGTTTTATAGGGGAGGCTGGTCAGCCCCAGCATTTT.